Detailed here is one T cell receptor (beta chain). Its specificity is unknown. The data originate from a study of blood T cells in healthy people across ages. General study findings and limits: Estimated diversity, derived from one million T cells, was regarded as an underestimate. Fewer expanded clones and more diversity marked long-lived versus aged donors.

The germline gives CDR1 SQVTM, CDR2 ANQGSEA. There are 13 residues in the CDR3. With 7 bases clipped from V and 8 bases from J, the junction kept 9 bases outside the gene matches. Together with a sample-barcoded 5' primer, a J-beta primer mix was included in a second PCR lasting about 6 to 12 cycles. Via MiXCR, TCRdb re-called the 5' RACE reads, giving one row per CDR3 protein. The sample has 800,000 to 1,300,000 distinct CDR3 sequences; roughly 24% are singletons. There were at least 5.5 micrograms of total RNA extracted from every sample. Another study also made use of these data, one on T cells of mothers and their children. According to that study: The M1S primer of the second PCR added sample barcodes and 2-4 random nucleotides.

The chain combines TRBV29-1 with TRBJ1-4, with TRBD1 matching over 8 bases. This receptor was obtained from a girl aged 2-9 years in good health. Source material: blood. The CDR3 nucleotides are TGCAGCGCACGGACAGGGAAGGGGGAAAAACTGTTTTTT. This gives the protein CSARTGKGEKLFF. The complete variable domain, with remaining parts taken from reference TRBV29-1 and TRBJ1-4, reads SAVISQKPSRDICQRGTSLTIQCQVDSQVTMMFWYRQQPGQSLTLIATANQGSEATYESGFVIDKFPISRPNLTFSTLTVSNMSPEDSSIYLCSARTGKGEKLFFGSGTQLSVL.